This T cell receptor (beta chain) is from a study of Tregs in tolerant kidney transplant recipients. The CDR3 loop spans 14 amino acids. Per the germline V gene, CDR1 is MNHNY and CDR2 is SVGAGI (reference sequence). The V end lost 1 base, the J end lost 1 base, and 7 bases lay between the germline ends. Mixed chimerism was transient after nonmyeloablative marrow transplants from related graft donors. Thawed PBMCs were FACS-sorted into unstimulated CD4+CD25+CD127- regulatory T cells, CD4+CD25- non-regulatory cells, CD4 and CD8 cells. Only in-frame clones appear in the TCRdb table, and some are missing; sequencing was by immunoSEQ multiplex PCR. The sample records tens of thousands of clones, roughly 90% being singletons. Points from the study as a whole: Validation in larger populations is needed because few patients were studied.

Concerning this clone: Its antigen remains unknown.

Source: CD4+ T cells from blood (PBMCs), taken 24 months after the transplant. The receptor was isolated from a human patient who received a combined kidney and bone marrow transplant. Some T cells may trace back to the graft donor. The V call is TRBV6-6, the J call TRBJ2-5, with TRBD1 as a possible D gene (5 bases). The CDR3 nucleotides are TGTGCCAGCAGTTACTGGCAGGGCCAAGAGACCCAGTACTTC. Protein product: CASSYWQGQETQYF.